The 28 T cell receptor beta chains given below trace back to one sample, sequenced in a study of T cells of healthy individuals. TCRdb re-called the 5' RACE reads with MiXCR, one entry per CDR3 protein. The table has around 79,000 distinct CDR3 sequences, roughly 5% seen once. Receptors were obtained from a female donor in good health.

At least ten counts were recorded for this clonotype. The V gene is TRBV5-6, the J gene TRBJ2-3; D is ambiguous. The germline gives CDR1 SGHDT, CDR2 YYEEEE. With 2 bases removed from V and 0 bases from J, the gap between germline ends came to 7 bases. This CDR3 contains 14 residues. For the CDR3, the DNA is TGTGCCAGCAGCTTCAGCTCTAGCACAGATACGCAGTATTTT. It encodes CASSFSSSTDTQYF.

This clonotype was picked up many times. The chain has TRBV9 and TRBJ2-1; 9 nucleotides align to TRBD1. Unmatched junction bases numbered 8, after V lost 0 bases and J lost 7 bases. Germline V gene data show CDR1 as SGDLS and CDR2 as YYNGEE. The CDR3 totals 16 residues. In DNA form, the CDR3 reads TGTGCCAGCAGCGTAGACGGGACAGGGATCGGTAATGAGCAGTTCTTC. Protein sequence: CASSVDGTGIGNEQFF.

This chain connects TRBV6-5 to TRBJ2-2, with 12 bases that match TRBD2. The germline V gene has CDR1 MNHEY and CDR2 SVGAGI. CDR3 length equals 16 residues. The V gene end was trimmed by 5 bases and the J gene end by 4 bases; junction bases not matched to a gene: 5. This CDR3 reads CASSRGLAGSTGELFF. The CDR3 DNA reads TGTGCCAGCAGTAGGGGACTAGCGGGCAGCACCGGGGAGCTGTTTTTT.

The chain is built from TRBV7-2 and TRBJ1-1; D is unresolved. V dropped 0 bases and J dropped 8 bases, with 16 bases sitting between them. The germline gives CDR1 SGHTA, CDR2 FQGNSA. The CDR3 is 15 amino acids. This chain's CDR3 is CASSLARGWAVEAFF. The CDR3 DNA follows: TGTGCCAGCAGCTTAGCTCGGGGATGGGCAGTCGAAGCTTTCTTT.

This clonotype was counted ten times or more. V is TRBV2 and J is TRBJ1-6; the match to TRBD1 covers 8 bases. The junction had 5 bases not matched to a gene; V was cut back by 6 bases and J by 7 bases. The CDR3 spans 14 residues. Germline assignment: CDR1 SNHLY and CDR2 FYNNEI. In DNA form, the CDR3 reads TGTGCCAGCAGCTCCGGGACAGGAAATTCACCCCTCCACTTT. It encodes CASSSGTGNSPLHF.

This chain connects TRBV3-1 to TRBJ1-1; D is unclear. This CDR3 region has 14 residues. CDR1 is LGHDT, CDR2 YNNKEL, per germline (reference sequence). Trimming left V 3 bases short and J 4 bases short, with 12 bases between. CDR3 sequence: CASSHTGRGTEAFF. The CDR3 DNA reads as TGTGCCAGCAGCCATACGGGTCGGGGCACTGAAGCTTTCTTT.

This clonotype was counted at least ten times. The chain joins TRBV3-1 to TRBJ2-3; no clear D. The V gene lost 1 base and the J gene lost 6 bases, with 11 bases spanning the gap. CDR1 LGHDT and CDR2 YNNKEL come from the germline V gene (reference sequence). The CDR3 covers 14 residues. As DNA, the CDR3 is TGTGCCAGCAGCCAAGGGATTCCGGGTGATACGCAGTATTTT. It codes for CASSQGIPGDTQYF.

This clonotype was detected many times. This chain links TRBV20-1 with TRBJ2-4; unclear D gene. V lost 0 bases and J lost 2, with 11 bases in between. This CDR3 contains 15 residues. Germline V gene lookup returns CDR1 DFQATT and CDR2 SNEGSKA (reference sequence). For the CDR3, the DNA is TGCAGTGCTAGAGAACATAGTGGGACCAAAAACATTCAGTACTTC. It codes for CSAREHSGTKNIQYF.

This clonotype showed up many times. The CDR3 nucleotides are TGTGCCAGCAGTTACGGAGGGACCATCTCCTACAATGAGCAGTTCTTC. Protein product: CASSYGGTISYNEQFF. The chain uses TRBV6-2 or TRBV6-3 and TRBJ2-1; the D gene is possibly TRBD2 (6 bases). Germline CDR1 reads MNHEY; CDR2 reads SVGEGT. Trimming cost V 2 bases and J 0 bases, with 11 bases left between them. This CDR3 comprises 16 residues.

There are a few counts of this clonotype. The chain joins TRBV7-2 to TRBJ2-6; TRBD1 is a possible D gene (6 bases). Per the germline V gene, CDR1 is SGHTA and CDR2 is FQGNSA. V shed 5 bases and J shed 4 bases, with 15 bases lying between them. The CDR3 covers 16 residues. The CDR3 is CASSPWTASGANVLTF. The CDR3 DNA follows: TGTGCCAGCAGCCCATGGACAGCCTCCGGGGCCAACGTCCTGACTTTC.

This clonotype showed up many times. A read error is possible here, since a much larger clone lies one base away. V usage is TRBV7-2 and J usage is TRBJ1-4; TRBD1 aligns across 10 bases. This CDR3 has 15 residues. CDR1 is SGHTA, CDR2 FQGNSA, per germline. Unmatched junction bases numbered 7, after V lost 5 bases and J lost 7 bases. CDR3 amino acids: CASSTDRGRGEKLFF. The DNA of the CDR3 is TGTGCCAGCAGCACCGACAGGGGGCGTGGTGAAAAACTGTTTTTT.

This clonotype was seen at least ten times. CDR3 in amino acids: CASSPIGTGESAFF. CDR3 DNA: TGCGCCAGCAGCCCTATAGGGACAGGGGAGAGCGCTTTCTTT. The chain links TRBV5-1 to TRBJ1-1; TRBD1 agrees at 10 bases. Germline V gives CDR1 SGHRS, CDR2 YFSETQ. V shed 4 bases and J 11 bases; nucleotides not matched to a gene: 11. The CDR3 has 14 residues.

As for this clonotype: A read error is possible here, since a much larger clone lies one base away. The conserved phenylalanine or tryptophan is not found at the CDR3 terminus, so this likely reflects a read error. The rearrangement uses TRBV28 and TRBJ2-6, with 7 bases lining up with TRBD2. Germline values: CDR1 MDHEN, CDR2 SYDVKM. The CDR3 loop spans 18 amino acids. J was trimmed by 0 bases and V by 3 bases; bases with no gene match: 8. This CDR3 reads CASSLGGWAASGANVLTY. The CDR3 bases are TGTGCCAGCAGTTTGGGGGGGTGGGCAGCCTCTGGGGCCAACGTCCTGACTTAC.

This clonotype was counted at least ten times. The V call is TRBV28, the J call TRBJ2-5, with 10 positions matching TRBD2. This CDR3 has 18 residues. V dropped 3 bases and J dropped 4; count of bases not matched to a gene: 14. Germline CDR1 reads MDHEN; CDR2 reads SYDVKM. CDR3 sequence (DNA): TGTGCCAGCAGTTTGAGCCCCGGGGGGCTAGCGGGAGTAGAGACCCAGTACTTC. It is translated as CASSLSPGGLAGVETQYF.

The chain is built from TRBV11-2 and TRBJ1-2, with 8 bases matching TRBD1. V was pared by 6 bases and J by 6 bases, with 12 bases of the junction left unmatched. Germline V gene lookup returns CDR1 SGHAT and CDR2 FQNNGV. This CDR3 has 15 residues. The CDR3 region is CASSSPSQGANGYTF. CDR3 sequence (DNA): TGTGCCAGCAGTTCCCCCTCCCAGGGGGCGAATGGCTACACCTTC.

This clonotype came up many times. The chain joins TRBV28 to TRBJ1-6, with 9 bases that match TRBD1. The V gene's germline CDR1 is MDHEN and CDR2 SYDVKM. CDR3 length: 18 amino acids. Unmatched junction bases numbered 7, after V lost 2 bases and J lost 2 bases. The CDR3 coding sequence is TGTGCCAGCAGTTTACCGGGACAGGGATCCACCTATAATTCACCCCTCCACTTT. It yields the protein CASSLPGQGSTYNSPLHF.

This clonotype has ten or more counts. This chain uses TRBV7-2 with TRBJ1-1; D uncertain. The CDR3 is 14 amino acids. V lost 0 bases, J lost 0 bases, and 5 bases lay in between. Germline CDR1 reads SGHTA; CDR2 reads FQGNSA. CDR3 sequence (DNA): TGTGCCAGCAGCTTAGCGCAGATGAACACTGAAGCTTTCTTT. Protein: CASSLAQMNTEAFF.

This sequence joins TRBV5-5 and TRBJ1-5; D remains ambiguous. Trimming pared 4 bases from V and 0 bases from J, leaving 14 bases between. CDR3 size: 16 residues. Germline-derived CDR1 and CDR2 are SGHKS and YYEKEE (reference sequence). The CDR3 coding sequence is TGTGCCAGCAGCCCATATCACGCGGATAGCAATCAGCCCCAGCATTTT. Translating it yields CASSPYHADSNQPQHF.

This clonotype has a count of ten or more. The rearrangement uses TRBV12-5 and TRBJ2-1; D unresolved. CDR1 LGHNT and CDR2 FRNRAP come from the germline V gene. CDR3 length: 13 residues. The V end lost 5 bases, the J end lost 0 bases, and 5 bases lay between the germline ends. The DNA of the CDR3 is TGTGCTAGTGGTATCCACTCCTACAATGAGCAGTTCTTC. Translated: CASGIHSYNEQFF.

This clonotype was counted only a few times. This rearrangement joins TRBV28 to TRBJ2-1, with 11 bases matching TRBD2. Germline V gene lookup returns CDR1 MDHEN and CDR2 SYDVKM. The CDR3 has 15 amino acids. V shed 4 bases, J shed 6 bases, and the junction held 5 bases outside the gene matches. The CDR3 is CASSSIAGGRNEQFF. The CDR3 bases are TGTGCCAGCAGTTCAATAGCGGGAGGGCGCAATGAGCAGTTCTTC. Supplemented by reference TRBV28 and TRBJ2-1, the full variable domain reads DVKVTQSSRYLVKRTGEKVFLECVQDMDHENMFWYRQDPGLGLRLIYFSYDVKMKEKGDIPEGYSVSREKKERFSLILESASTNQTSMYLCASSSIAGGRNEQFFGPGTRLTVL.

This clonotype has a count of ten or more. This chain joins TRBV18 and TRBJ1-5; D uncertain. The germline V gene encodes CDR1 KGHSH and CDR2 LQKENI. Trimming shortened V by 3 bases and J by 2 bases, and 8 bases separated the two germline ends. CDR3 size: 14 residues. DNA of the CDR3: TGTGCCAGCTCACCCACCGCAGGCAATCAGCCCCAGCATTTT. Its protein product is CASSPTAGNQPQHF.

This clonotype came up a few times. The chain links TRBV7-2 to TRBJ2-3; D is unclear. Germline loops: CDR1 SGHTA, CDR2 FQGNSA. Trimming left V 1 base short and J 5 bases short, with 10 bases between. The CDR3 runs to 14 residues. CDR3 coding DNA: TGTGCCAGCAGCTTAGGGAAGATCAGAGATACGCAGTATTTT. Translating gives CASSLGKIRDTQYF.

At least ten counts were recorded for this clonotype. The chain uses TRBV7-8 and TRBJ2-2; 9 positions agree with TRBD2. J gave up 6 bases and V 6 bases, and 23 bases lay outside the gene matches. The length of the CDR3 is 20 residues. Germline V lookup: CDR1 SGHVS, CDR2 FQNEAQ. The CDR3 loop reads CASSPDWGTIAGAFSGELFF. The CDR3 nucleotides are TGTGCCAGCAGTCCCGACTGGGGGACGATAGCGGGAGCCTTTTCCGGGGAGCTGTTTTTT.

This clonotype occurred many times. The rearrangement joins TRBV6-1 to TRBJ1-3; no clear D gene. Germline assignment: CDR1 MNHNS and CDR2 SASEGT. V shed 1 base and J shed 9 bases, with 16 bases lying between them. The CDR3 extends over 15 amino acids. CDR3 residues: CASSEGGLKRATIYF. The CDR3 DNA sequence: TGTGCCAGCAGTGAAGGAGGGCTGAAGCGGGCCACCATATATTTT.

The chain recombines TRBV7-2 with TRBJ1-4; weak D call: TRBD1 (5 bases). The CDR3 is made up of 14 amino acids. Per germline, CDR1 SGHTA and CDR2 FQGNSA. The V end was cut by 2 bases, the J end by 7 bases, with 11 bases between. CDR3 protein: CASSLSGRGEKLFF. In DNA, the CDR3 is TGTGCCAGCAGCTTATCAGGGCGGGGTGAAAAACTGTTTTTT. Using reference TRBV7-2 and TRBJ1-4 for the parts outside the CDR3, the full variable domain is GAGVSQSPSNKVTEKGKDVELRCDPISGHTALYWYRQSLGQGLEFLIYFQGNSAPDKSGLPSDRFSAERTGGSVSTLTIQRTQQEDSAVYLCASSLSGRGEKLFFGSGTQLSVL.

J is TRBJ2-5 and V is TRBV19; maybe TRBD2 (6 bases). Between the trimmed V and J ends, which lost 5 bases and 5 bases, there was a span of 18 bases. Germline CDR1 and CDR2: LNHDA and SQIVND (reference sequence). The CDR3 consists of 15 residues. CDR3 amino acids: CASSPQRREVETQYF. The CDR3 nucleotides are TGTGCCAGTAGTCCACAGCGGAGGGAGGTGGAGACCCAGTACTTC.

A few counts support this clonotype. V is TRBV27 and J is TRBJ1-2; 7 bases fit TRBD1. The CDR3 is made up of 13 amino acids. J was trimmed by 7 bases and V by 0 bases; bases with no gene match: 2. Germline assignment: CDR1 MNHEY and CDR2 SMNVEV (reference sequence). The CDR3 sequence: CASSLSGGLGYTF. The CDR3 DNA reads TGTGCCAGCAGTTTATCAGGGGGCCTTGGCTACACCTTC.

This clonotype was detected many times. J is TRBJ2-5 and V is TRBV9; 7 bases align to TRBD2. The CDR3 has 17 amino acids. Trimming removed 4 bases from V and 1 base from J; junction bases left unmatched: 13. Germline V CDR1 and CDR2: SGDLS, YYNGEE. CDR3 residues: CASSSTPVASGQETQYF. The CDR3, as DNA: TGTGCCAGCAGCTCCACTCCGGTGGCTAGCGGCCAAGAGACCCAGTACTTC.